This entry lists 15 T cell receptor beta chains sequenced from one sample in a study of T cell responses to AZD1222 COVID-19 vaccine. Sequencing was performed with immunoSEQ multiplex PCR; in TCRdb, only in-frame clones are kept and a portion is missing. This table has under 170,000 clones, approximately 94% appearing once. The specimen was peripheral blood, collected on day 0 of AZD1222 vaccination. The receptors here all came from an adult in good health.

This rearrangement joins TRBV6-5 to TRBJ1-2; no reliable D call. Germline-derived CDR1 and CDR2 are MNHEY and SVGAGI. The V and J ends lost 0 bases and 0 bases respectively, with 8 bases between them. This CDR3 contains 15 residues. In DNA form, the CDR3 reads TGTGCCAGCAGTTACTCGGGAAGAACTAACTATGGCTACACCTTC. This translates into CASSYSGRTNYGYTF.

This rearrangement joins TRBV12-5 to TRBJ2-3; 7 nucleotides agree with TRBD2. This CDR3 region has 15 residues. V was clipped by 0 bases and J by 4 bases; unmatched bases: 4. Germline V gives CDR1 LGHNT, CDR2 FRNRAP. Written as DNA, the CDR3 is TGTGCTAGTGGTTTGGTAGTCCGGGAGGCAGATACGCAGTATTTT. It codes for CASGLVVREADTQYF.

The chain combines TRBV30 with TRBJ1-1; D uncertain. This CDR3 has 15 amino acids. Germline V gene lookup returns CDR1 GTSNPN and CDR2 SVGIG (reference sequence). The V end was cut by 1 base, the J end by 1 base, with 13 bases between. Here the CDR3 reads CAWSGERRPNTEAFF. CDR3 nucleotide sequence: TGTGCCTGGAGTGGGGAGCGGCGGCCGAACACTGAAGCTTTCTTT.

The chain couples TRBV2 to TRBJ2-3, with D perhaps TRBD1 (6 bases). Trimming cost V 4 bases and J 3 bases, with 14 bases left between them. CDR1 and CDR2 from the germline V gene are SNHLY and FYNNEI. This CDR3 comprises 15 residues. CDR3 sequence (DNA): TGTGCCAGCAGTGTAAACAGGGCACGGACAGATACGCAGTATTTT. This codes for CASSVNRARTDTQYF. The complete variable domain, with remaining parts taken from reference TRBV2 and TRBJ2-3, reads EPEVTQTPSHQVTQMGQEVILRCVPISNHLYFYWYRQILGQKVEFLVSFYNNEISEKSEIFDDQFSVERPDGSNFTLKIRSTKLEDSAMYFCASSVNRARTDTQYFGPGTRLTVL.

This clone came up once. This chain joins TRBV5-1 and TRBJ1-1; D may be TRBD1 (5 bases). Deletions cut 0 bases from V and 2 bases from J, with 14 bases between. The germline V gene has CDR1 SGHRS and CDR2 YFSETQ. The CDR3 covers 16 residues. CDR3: CASSLGPTGVNTEAFF. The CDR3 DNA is TGCGCCAGCAGCTTGGGGCCCACGGGGGTCAACACTGAAGCTTTCTTT.

The CDR3 coding sequence is TGTGCCAGCAGTTTTGGAACTAACTATGGCTACACCTTC. It is translated as CASSFGTNYGYTF. This rearrangement joins TRBV28 to TRBJ1-2; no clear D. The CDR3 has 13 amino acids. The germline CDR1 and CDR2 sequences are MDHEN and SYDVKM. Trimming left V 3 bases short and J 0 bases short, with 5 bases between.

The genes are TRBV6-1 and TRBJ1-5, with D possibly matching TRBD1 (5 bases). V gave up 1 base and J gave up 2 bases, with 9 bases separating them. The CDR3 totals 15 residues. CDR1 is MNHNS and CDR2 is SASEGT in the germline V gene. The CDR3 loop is CASSEVGGRNQPQHF. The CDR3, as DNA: TGTGCCAGCAGTGAAGTTGGGGGTCGCAATCAGCCCCAGCATTTT.

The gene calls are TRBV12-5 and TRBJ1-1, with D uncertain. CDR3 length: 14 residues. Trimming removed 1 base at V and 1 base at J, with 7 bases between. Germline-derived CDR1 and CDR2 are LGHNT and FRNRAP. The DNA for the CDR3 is TGTGCTAGTGGTTTGGCCGCTTCGAACACTGAAGCTTTCTTT. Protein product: CASGLAASNTEAFF.

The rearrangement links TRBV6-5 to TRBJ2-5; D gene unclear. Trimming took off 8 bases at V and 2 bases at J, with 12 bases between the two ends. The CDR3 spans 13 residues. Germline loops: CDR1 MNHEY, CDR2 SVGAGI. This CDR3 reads CASAARPQETQYF. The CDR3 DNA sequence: TGTGCCAGCGCGGCTAGACCTCAAGAGACCCAGTACTTC.

The CDR3 bases are TGTGCCAGCAGCAAAGGAACGGAGGGACAGGGATCCTGTTCACCCCTCCACTTT. This sequence encodes CASSKGTEGQGSCSPLHF. The chain has TRBV21-1 and TRBJ1-6; the listed D gene, TRBD1, was not tested against the DNA. TRBV21-1 is an annotated pseudogene. CDR3 size: 18 residues.

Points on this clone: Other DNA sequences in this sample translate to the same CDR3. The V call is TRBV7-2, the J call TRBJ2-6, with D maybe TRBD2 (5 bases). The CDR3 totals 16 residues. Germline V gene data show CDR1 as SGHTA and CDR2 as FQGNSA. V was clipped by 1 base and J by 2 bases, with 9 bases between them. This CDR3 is CASSLGPGAGANVLTF. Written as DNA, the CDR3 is TGTGCCAGCAGCTTAGGGCCCGGGGCTGGGGCCAACGTCCTGACTTTC.

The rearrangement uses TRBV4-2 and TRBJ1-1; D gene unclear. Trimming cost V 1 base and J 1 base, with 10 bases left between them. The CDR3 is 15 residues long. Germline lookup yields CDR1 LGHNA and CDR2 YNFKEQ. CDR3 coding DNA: TGTGCCAGCAGCCAAGTTCCGGCTTCGAACACTGAAGCTTTCTTT. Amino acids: CASSQVPASNTEAFF.

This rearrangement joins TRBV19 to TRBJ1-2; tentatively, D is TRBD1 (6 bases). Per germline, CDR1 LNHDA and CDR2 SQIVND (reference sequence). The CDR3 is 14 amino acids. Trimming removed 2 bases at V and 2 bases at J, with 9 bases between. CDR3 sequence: CASSILGGNYGYTF. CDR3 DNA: TGTGCCAGTAGTATATTAGGGGGGAACTATGGCTACACCTTC.

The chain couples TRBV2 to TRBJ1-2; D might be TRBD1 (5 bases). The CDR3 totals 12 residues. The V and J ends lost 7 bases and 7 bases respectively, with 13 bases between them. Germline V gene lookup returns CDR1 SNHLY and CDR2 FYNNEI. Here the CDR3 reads CASTLQGAGYTF. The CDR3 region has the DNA TGTGCCAGCACCTTGCAGGGTGCTGGCTACACCTTC.

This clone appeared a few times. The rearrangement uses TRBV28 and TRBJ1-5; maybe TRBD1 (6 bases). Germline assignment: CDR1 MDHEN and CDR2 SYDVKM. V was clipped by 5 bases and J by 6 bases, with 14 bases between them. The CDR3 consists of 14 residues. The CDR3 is CASSTGGAFQPQHF. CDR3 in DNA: TGTGCCAGCAGTACGGGGGGGGCGTTTCAGCCCCAGCATTTT.